The sequence of this T cell receptor beta chain was determined in a study of blood T cell repertoires in COVID-19. Study in general: The cDNA or gDNA used as material had been derived from T cells, B-cell-depleted T cells, or PBMCs.

In the original analysis: Reference gene primer amplification yielded estimated nucleated cell counts. Clones were read by immunoSEQ multiplex PCR, and TCRdb kept only the in-frame ones, dropping some. V and J calls and clone size are those listed in that table; D and trimming were worked out from the DNA. The table records approximately 500,000 clones, about 91% of them present only once. The Seattle patients, enrolled during active infection, were followed longitudinally. The CDR3 contains 16 residues. J lost 2 bases, V lost 8 bases, and 13 bases had no gene match. Germline lookup yields CDR1 MGHDK and CDR2 SYGVNS.

The sample was peripheral blood. The receptor's source is a young man with COVID-19, enrolled during active disease. The chain employs TRBV25-1 and TRBJ2-5; 8 positions agree with TRBD1. CDR3 nucleotides: TGTGCCAGCCGAGGACAGGGTTCAAGGTGGCAAGAGACCCAGTACTTC. Its translation: CASRGQGSRWQETQYF.